The 11 T cell receptor beta chains below all came from one sample that was sequenced in a study of OX40 agonist ivuxolimab in advanced cancers. The data were produced by immunoSEQ multiplex PCR, yet TCRdb's version contains in-frame clones alone and is incomplete. The sample records some 66,000 clones, about four fifths being singletons. The sample was CD4+ or CD8+ T cells sorted from blood, taken in a trial of the OX40 agonist ivuxolimab. The receptors come from an adult with an advanced solid tumor such as melanoma, head and neck, liver or kidney cancer.

The chain carries TRBV19 and TRBJ2-7; 11 nucleotides align to TRBD1. This CDR3 has 18 residues. Germline V gene lookup returns CDR1 LNHDA and CDR2 SQIVND (reference sequence). The ends lost 3 bases at V and 6 bases at J; junction bases unmatched: 16. CDR3 protein: CASSIGSIPGTGGGEQYF. In DNA form, the CDR3 reads TGTGCCAGTAGTATCGGCTCAATCCCCGGGACAGGGGGTGGCGAGCAGTACTTC.

V gene TRBV5-1 combines with J gene TRBJ2-5; 8 bases map to TRBD1. The junction had 6 bases not matched to a gene; V was cut back by 3 bases and J by 5 bases. This CDR3 spans 14 amino acids. Germline CDR1 and CDR2: SGHRS and YFSETQ. The CDR3 coding sequence is TGCGCCAGCAGCTGGGACAGGTATTCGGAGACCCAGTACTTC. It encodes CASSWDRYSETQYF.

The chain carries TRBV27 and TRBJ2-2; 9 nucleotides match TRBD2. The CDR3 is made up of 18 amino acids. With V trimmed by 5 bases and J by 4 bases, 14 bases remained unmatched. Per the germline V gene, CDR1 is MNHEY and CDR2 is SMNVEV (reference sequence). CDR3 bases: TGTGCCAGCAGTATCCTCTTAGCGGGAGTGGCAGGCACCGGGGAGCTGTTTTTT. This translates into CASSILLAGVAGTGELFF.

The chain joins TRBV6-1 to TRBJ2-3, with 8 positions matching TRBD2. Germline V gene sequence: CDR1 MNHNS, CDR2 SASEGT. There are 17 residues in the CDR3. Trimming took 4 bases from V and 4 from J; bases not matched to a gene: 13. The CDR3 spells CASSGRGGGRSADTQYF. The CDR3, as DNA: TGTGCCAGCAGTGGCCGTGGGGGCGGGAGGAGTGCAGATACGCAGTATTTT.

The V call is TRBV30, the J call TRBJ2-2; no definite D call. V lost 5 bases and J 0 bases, leaving 4 bases between the germline ends. CDR1 and CDR2 from the germline V gene are GTSNPN and SVGIG (reference sequence). There are 12 residues in the CDR3. DNA of the CDR3: TGTGCCTGGGGACCGAACACCGGGGAGCTGTTTTTT. This encodes CAWGPNTGELFF.

This chain joins TRBV7-8 and TRBJ1-2; TRBD1 agrees at 7 bases. Germline loops: CDR1 SGHVS, CDR2 FQNEAQ. The CDR3 consists of 14 residues. The V and J ends lost 5 bases and 2 bases, in that order; junction bases with no gene match: 5. In nucleotides, the CDR3 is TGTGCCAGCAGCCCGGGACAGCTGAACTATGGCTACACCTTC. Its translation: CASSPGQLNYGYTF. Combining the CDR3 with reference TRBV7-8 and TRBJ1-2 gives the whole variable domain GAGVSQSPRYKVAKRGQDVALRCDPISGHVSLFWYQQALGQGPEFLTYFQNEAQLDKSGLPSDRFFAERPEGSVSTLKIQRTQQEDSAVYLCASSPGQLNYGYTFGSGTRLTVV.

This clone counts as medium-sized. The chain couples TRBV2 to TRBJ1-1, with TRBD1 matching 7 bases. The CDR3 has 16 residues. The V segment lost 4 bases and the J segment 0 bases; nucleotides outside the gene matches: 8. Looked up from germline, CDR1 is SNHLY and CDR2 is FYNNEI. CDR3 bases: TGTGCCAGCAGTGCTACGACAGGGAGGTTGAACACTGAAGCTTTCTTT. Protein sequence: CASSATTGRLNTEAFF.

The rearrangement joins TRBV5-4 to TRBJ2-1; the match to TRBD2 covers 12 bases. Per the germline V gene, CDR1 is SGHNT and CDR2 is YYREEE (reference sequence). This CDR3 spans 14 amino acids. J lost 6 bases, V lost 4 bases, and 2 bases had no gene match. CDR3 DNA: TGTGCCAGCAGCCTGGGACTAGCGGGCAATGAGCAGTTCTTC. It yields the protein CASSLGLAGNEQFF.

V usage is TRBV19 and J usage is TRBJ1-2; D may be TRBD1 (5 bases). Trimming stripped 2 bases from V and 7 bases from J, with 11 bases between. CDR1 is LNHDA, CDR2 SQIVND, per germline (reference sequence). The CDR3 has 13 residues. The CDR3 loop is CASSILDRRGYTF. The CDR3 DNA follows: TGTGCCAGTAGTATACTAGACAGACGTGGCTACACCTTC.

The rearrangement links TRBV7-3 to TRBJ2-3; the D is unclear. V was cut by 0 bases and J by 2 bases, with 15 bases left in between. The CDR3 runs to 17 residues. Germline CDR1 is SGHTA and CDR2 is FQGTGA. The CDR3 DNA reads TGTGCCAGCAGCTTAACAATCGGCGGAAGAGCCACAGATACGCAGTATTTT. This codes for CASSLTIGGRATDTQYF.

J is TRBJ2-5 and V is TRBV2, with TRBD2 matching 11 bases. CDR3 length: 16 amino acids. V dropped 6 bases and J dropped 1; count of bases not matched to a gene: 7. Germline V lookup: CDR1 SNHLY, CDR2 FYNNEI. CDR3 region: CASRPRLAGSQETQYF. CDR3 DNA sequence: TGTGCCAGCAGGCCAAGACTAGCGGGATCCCAAGAGACCCAGTACTTC.